Listed below are T cell receptor beta chains from one sample, sequenced in a study of blood T cell repertoires in COVID-19. Some clones are missing from TCRdb's copy, which holds only in-frame ones; the method was immunoSEQ multiplex PCR. Among fewer than 120,000 clones listed, around 79% were seen once. The sequenced material came from peripheral blood. These receptors were collected from a woman older than 75 with active or convalescent COVID-19. CDR3s include the opening cysteine and the closing phenylalanine or tryptophan. A D gene is named only where the DNA matches it firmly. A row's size may be missing; if present it is once, few, many or a size class.

J,D,V,size,DNA,CDR3
TRBJ1-4,.,TRBV5-4,.,TGTGCCAGCAGCTTGGCCCCGGGGGTGAGCGAAAAACTGTTTTTT,CASSLAPGVSEKLFF
TRBJ1-2,.,TRBV2,few,TGTGCCAGCAAGCTACAACAGGACTATGTCTATGGCTACACCTTC,CASKLQQDYVYGYTF
TRBJ2-3,TRBD1,TRBV5-1,.,TGCGCCAGCAGCTCTCAGGGGGATACAGATACGCAGTATTTT,CASSSQGDTDTQYF
TRBJ2-7,TRBD1,TRBV2,.,TGTGCCAGCAACGGACAGGGGTTGACCGAGCAGTACTTC,CASNGQGLTEQYF
TRBJ1-1,.,TRBV9,.,TGTGCCAGCAGCGTCGAGGGTAAGCCGGGAACTGAAGCTTTCTTT,CASSVEGKPGTEAFF
TRBJ1-5,.,TRBV7-8,.,TGTGCCAGCGGACAGTCCAATCAGCCCCAGCATTTT,CASGQSNQPQHF
TRBJ2-5,.,TRBV3-1/TRBV3-2,.,TGTGCCAGCAGCCAAGGAGGATCTGAGACCCAGTACTTC,CASSQGGSETQYF
TRBJ1-5,.,TRBV19,once,TGTGCCAGTAGTAACTGGGGAGGGGCGGATCAGCCCCAGCATTTT,CASSNWGGADQPQHF
TRBJ1-1,TRBD1,TRBV5-1,.,TGCGCCAGCAGCTCGGGACAGGGGACGTACACTGAAGCTTTCTTT,CASSSGQGTYTEAFF
TRBJ2-7,.,TRBV5-1,.,TGCGCCAGCAGCTTGGAGACAGCGTACGAGCAGTACTTC,CASSLETAYEQYF
TRBJ2-6,TRBD1,TRBV4-1,.,TGCGCCAGCAGCCAACCCGGGACAGCTCTGGGGGCCAACGTCCTGACTTTC,CASSQPGTALGANVLTF
TRBJ1-1,TRBD1,TRBV12-3/TRBV12-4,.,TGTGCCAGCAGCGGGACAGCGAACACTGAAGCTTTCTTT,CASSGTANTEAFF
TRBJ2-3,.,TRBV6-2/TRBV6-3,.,TGTGCCAGCAGTGCCGGGGGCACAGATACGCAGTATTTT,CASSAGGTDTQYF
TRBJ2-1,.,TRBV9,few,TGTGCCAGCAGCCCCACCCTAGCTAGCCCGCCCGCCAATGAGCAGTTCTTC,CASSPTLASPPANEQFF
TRBJ2-2,.,TRBV28,.,TGTGCCAGCAGTTTCATTTTGGGCGGGTTTAACACCGGGGAGCTGTTTTTT,CASSFILGGFNTGELFF
TRBJ2-3,TRBD2,TRBV4-2,.,TGTGCCAGCAGCCAAGGGGCATTCACTAGCGACGGCACAGATACGCAGTATTTT,CASSQGAFTSDGTDTQYF
TRBJ2-1,TRBD1,TRBV9,.,TGTGCCAGCAGCGTAGCGGTGACAGGGGCGAATGAGCAGTTCTTC,CASSVAVTGANEQFF